These T cell receptor beta chains were read from a single sample in a study of T cells after yellow fever vaccination. TCRdb re-analysed the 5' RACE reads in MiXCR, keeping a single row per CDR3 protein. The profile shows 4,500 to 6,500 distinct CDR3 sequences, roughly 6% of them singletons. The sequences come from PBMCs, either bulk or a sorted T-cell subset (CD4+, CD8+, memory, or dextramer-sorted; not recorded which), collected less than 18 days after the first yellow fever vaccination. These receptors originate from a man aged 18 to 30 who received the YFV17D yellow fever vaccine. CDR3s include the opening cysteine and the closing phenylalanine or tryptophan. Each record gives: V gene, D gene, J gene, clone size, CDR3 DNA, CDR3 protein. A D gene is named only where the DNA matches it firmly. Not every row has a clone size; where given, it reads once, few, many or a size class.

v_gene: TRBV5-1
d_gene: NA
j_gene: TRBJ2-5
abundance: many
CDR3nt: TGCGCCAGCAGCTTGGCGCCTGGGGCCCAAGAGACCCAGTACTTC
CDR3aa: CASSLAPGAQETQYF

v_gene: TRBV4-1
d_gene: NA
j_gene: TRBJ1-1
abundance: many
CDR3nt: TGCGCCAGCAGCCAAGTGGGGTTTTGGACTGAAGCTTTCTTT
CDR3aa: CASSQVGFWTEAFF

v_gene: TRBV5-5
d_gene: NA
j_gene: TRBJ2-1
abundance: NA
CDR3nt: TGTGCCAGCGGCCCCGAGCTCCTGCACAATGAGCAGTTCTTC
CDR3aa: CASGPELLHNEQFF

v_gene: TRBV6-1
d_gene: NA
j_gene: TRBJ2-3
abundance: once
CDR3nt: TGTTCCAGCAGACATTCCAGCGGACCGACAGATACGCAGTATTTT
CDR3aa: CSSRHSSGPTDTQYF

v_gene: TRBV5-1
d_gene: TRBD1
j_gene: TRBJ2-1
abundance: medium-sized
CDR3nt: TGCGCCAGCAGCTTGGCCGAGGGACAGTTAGGGAATGAGCAGTTCTTC
CDR3aa: CASSLAEGQLGNEQFF

v_gene: TRBV4-3
d_gene: NA
j_gene: TRBJ2-5
abundance: many
CDR3nt: TGCGCCAGCAGCCCAGGAAGGCCGGGAGAGACCCAGTACTTC
CDR3aa: CASSPGRPGETQYF

v_gene: TRBV27
d_gene: TRBD1
j_gene: TRBJ2-2
abundance: many
CDR3nt: TGTGCCAGCAGTTGGTACATTACGCAGGGGGTCACCGGGGAGCTGTTTTTT
CDR3aa: CASSWYITQGVTGELFF

v_gene: TRBV5-1
d_gene: NA
j_gene: TRBJ2-5
abundance: many
CDR3nt: TGCGCCAGCAGCTTGGAGGCTAGTCGGTCGGAGACCCAGTACTTC
CDR3aa: CASSLEASRSETQYF

v_gene: TRBV12-3/TRBV12-4
d_gene: TRBD1
j_gene: TRBJ1-5
abundance: many
CDR3nt: TGTGCCAGCAGCCCACCGGGACAGGGGTCGGGTCAGCCCCAGCATTTT
CDR3aa: CASSPPGQGSGQPQHF

v_gene: TRBV6-1
d_gene: NA
j_gene: TRBJ2-5
abundance: many
CDR3nt: TGTGCCAGCAAATCCGGGACAAACCAAGAGACCCAGTACTTC
CDR3aa: CASKSGTNQETQYF

v_gene: TRBV5-5
d_gene: NA
j_gene: TRBJ2-2
abundance: many
CDR3nt: TGTGCCAGCAGCCCAGTCACGGGGGAGCTGTTTTTT
CDR3aa: CASSPVTGELFF

v_gene: TRBV4-3
d_gene: NA
j_gene: TRBJ1-4
abundance: many
CDR3nt: TGCGCCAGCAGCCAAGGGGTCGGTATCCGGCATGAAAAACTGTTTTTT
CDR3aa: CASSQGVGIRHEKLFF

v_gene: TRBV5-1
d_gene: NA
j_gene: TRBJ2-1
abundance: many
CDR3nt: TGCGCCAGCAGCTTGGCGGGGTTCTATGAGCAGTTCTTC
CDR3aa: CASSLAGFYEQFF

v_gene: TRBV6-5
d_gene: NA
j_gene: TRBJ1-1
abundance: few
CDR3nt: TGTGCCAGCAGTTATGAGGGTATGAGTACTGAAGCTTTCTTT
CDR3aa: CASSYEGMSTEAFF

v_gene: TRBV5-1
d_gene: TRBD1
j_gene: TRBJ1-6
abundance: many
CDR3nt: TGCGCCAGCAGCCTCGACAGGGAGGATTCACCCCTCCACTTT
CDR3aa: CASSLDREDSPLHF

v_gene: TRBV15
d_gene: TRBD2
j_gene: TRBJ2-1
abundance: many
CDR3nt: TGTGCCATTTCGCTAGCGGGGGGGAACAATGAGCAGTTCTTC
CDR3aa: CAISLAGGNNEQFF

v_gene: TRBV18
d_gene: NA
j_gene: TRBJ2-5
abundance: many
CDR3nt: TGTGCCAGCTCACCTCCCTCCGAGGAGACCCAGTACTTC
CDR3aa: CASSPPSEETQYF

v_gene: TRBV19
d_gene: NA
j_gene: TRBJ2-7
abundance: many
CDR3nt: TGTGCCAGTAGTACCACAGTGGCTACCGAGCAGTACTTC
CDR3aa: CASSTTVATEQYF

v_gene: TRBV6-5
d_gene: NA
j_gene: TRBJ2-7
abundance: many
CDR3nt: TGTGCCAGCAGTTACTCCACCCTCAATTACGAGCAGTACTTC
CDR3aa: CASSYSTLNYEQYF

v_gene: TRBV5-4
d_gene: TRBD1
j_gene: TRBJ2-7
abundance: many
CDR3nt: TGTGCCAGCAGCAGTATATACAGGGGGAACTACGAGCAGTACTTC
CDR3aa: CASSSIYRGNYEQYF

v_gene: TRBV7-2
d_gene: NA
j_gene: TRBJ2-2
abundance: many
CDR3nt: TGTGCCAGCAGCTTCGTTACAGTGCTTAGCAGCGGGGAGCTGTTTTTT
CDR3aa: CASSFVTVLSSGELFF

v_gene: TRBV7-2
d_gene: NA
j_gene: TRBJ2-1
abundance: many
CDR3nt: TGTGCCAGCAGCTCCGTAGGGTCAGGGGTTGAGAAGTTCTTC
CDR3aa: CASSSVGSGVEKFF

v_gene: TRBV20-1
d_gene: NA
j_gene: TRBJ2-7
abundance: many
CDR3nt: TGCAGTGCCCTTTGGTACGAGCAGTACTTC
CDR3aa: CSALWYEQYF

v_gene: TRBV7-8
d_gene: NA
j_gene: TRBJ2-2
abundance: many
CDR3nt: TGTGCCAGCAGGGGGGGGCCGGGCTTAGGGGAGCTGTTTTTT
CDR3aa: CASRGGPGLGELFF

v_gene: TRBV18
d_gene: NA
j_gene: TRBJ1-5
abundance: many
CDR3nt: TGTGCCAGCTCACCCGGACAGAACAATCAGCCCCAGCATTTT
CDR3aa: CASSPGQNNQPQHF

v_gene: TRBV6-5
d_gene: NA
j_gene: TRBJ2-4
abundance: many
CDR3nt: TGTGCCAGCAGTTATTTGGGTAGCTCGGCCAAAAACATTCAGTACTTC
CDR3aa: CASSYLGSSAKNIQYF

v_gene: TRBV27
d_gene: TRBD2
j_gene: TRBJ2-3
abundance: many
CDR3nt: TGTGCCAGCAGTTCCGGGGGGGGGGGCACAGATACGCAGTATTTT
CDR3aa: CASSSGGGGTDTQYF

v_gene: TRBV11-2
d_gene: TRBD2
j_gene: TRBJ2-2
abundance: many
CDR3nt: TGTGCCAGCAGCCCGTGGACTAGCGGGGGGGCATCGTCCGGGGAGCTGTTTTTT
CDR3aa: CASSPWTSGGASSGELFF

v_gene: TRBV12-3/TRBV12-4
d_gene: TRBD2
j_gene: TRBJ2-5
abundance: many
CDR3nt: TGTGCCAGCACCCCGGGCGGGGGAGAGACCCAGTACTTC
CDR3aa: CASTPGGGETQYF

v_gene: TRBV5-4
d_gene: TRBD1
j_gene: TRBJ1-2
abundance: many
CDR3nt: TGTGCCAGCAGCTTAGGTGGACAGGGATATGGCTACACCTTC
CDR3aa: CASSLGGQGYGYTF

v_gene: TRBV24-1
d_gene: TRBD1
j_gene: TRBJ2-1
abundance: many
CDR3nt: TGTGCCACCAGTGACTGGGACAGGGAGGGTGAGCAGTTCTTC
CDR3aa: CATSDWDREGEQFF

v_gene: TRBV7-2
d_gene: TRBD2
j_gene: TRBJ2-3
abundance: many
CDR3nt: TGTGCCAGCAGCTTAAATTTAGCGGGGGGGATGAATACGCAGTATTTT
CDR3aa: CASSLNLAGGMNTQYF

v_gene: TRBV27
d_gene: TRBD1
j_gene: TRBJ2-7
abundance: medium-sized
CDR3nt: TGTGCCAGCAGCCCTGGTGGGACAGGGACCTACGAGCAGTACTTC
CDR3aa: CASSPGGTGTYEQYF

v_gene: TRBV5-4
d_gene: NA
j_gene: TRBJ1-6
abundance: NA
CDR3nt: TGTGCCAGCAGCTTGGGACGGTCAGGGGCGAATTCACCCCTCCACTTT
CDR3aa: CASSLGRSGANSPLHF

v_gene: TRBV5-6
d_gene: TRBD1
j_gene: TRBJ2-5
abundance: many
CDR3nt: TGTGCCAGCGACATACAGGGGCCCCAAGAGATCCAGTACTTC
CDR3aa: CASDIQGPQEIQYF

v_gene: TRBV7-2
d_gene: NA
j_gene: TRBJ2-5
abundance: many
CDR3nt: TGTGCCAGCAGCTTACGCCAAGAGACCCAGTACTTC
CDR3aa: CASSLRQETQYF

v_gene: TRBV5-1
d_gene: TRBD1
j_gene: TRBJ1-5
abundance: many
CDR3nt: TGCGCCAGCAGCCGGACAGGGGATAGCAATCAGCCCCAGCATTTT
CDR3aa: CASSRTGDSNQPQHF

v_gene: TRBV19
d_gene: TRBD1
j_gene: TRBJ1-5
abundance: many
CDR3nt: TGTGCCAGTAGCCACCCCTGGGACAGAGACAATCAGCCCCAGCATTTT
CDR3aa: CASSHPWDRDNQPQHF

v_gene: TRBV3-1
d_gene: TRBD2
j_gene: TRBJ2-2
abundance: medium-sized
CDR3nt: TGTGCCAGCAGCCAAGTGAATAGCGGGGGGCCCGGGGAGCTGTTTTTT
CDR3aa: CASSQVNSGGPGELFF

v_gene: TRBV11-3
d_gene: TRBD2
j_gene: TRBJ2-1
abundance: many
CDR3nt: TGTGCCAGCAGCTCCACGGGACTAGTGGGCAATGAGCAGTTCTTC
CDR3aa: CASSSTGLVGNEQFF

v_gene: TRBV5-5
d_gene: NA
j_gene: TRBJ2-3
abundance: NA
CDR3nt: TGTGCCAGCAGCCCGGTGGGGGTCCCCACAGATACGCAGTATTTT
CDR3aa: CASSPVGVPTDTQYF

v_gene: TRBV20-1
d_gene: NA
j_gene: TRBJ2-2
abundance: many
CDR3nt: TGCAGTGCTACGGACAGCAGCACCGGGGAGCTGTTTTTT
CDR3aa: CSATDSSTGELFF

v_gene: TRBV28
d_gene: NA
j_gene: TRBJ2-6
abundance: few
CDR3nt: TGTGCCAGCTCCCCCGGCCGGGACATCTACCTCACCTTATCTGGGGCCAACGTCCTGACTTTC
CDR3aa: CASSPGRDIYLTLSGANVLTF

v_gene: TRBV12-3/TRBV12-4
d_gene: NA
j_gene: TRBJ1-4
abundance: many
CDR3nt: TGTGCCAGCGTGGGACGGGCGAATGAAAAACTGTTTTTT
CDR3aa: CASVGRANEKLFF

v_gene: TRBV12-3/TRBV12-4
d_gene: TRBD1
j_gene: TRBJ2-3
abundance: many
CDR3nt: TGTGCCAGCAGTTGGACAGGATCACTCACAGATACGCAGTATTTT
CDR3aa: CASSWTGSLTDTQYF

v_gene: TRBV28
d_gene: TRBD2
j_gene: TRBJ2-1
abundance: many
CDR3nt: TGTGCCAGCAGTCCAGGGCGGGGGGGCTCCTACAATGAGCAGTTCTTC
CDR3aa: CASSPGRGGSYNEQFF

v_gene: TRBV5-6
d_gene: TRBD1
j_gene: TRBJ2-3
abundance: many
CDR3nt: TGTGCCAGCAGCAGGGACAGGGCTGCAGATACGCAGTATTTT
CDR3aa: CASSRDRAADTQYF

v_gene: TRBV7-6
d_gene: TRBD1
j_gene: TRBJ1-1
abundance: many
CDR3nt: TGTGCCAGCAGCTGGCCGAAGGGGACAGATGACACTGAAGCTTTCTTT
CDR3aa: CASSWPKGTDDTEAFF

v_gene: TRBV7-8
d_gene: TRBD2
j_gene: TRBJ2-1
abundance: NA
CDR3nt: TGTGCCAGCAGGGGGGGGGGGTTGGATGAGCAGTTCTTC
CDR3aa: CASRGGGLDEQFF

v_gene: TRBV6-5
d_gene: TRBD2
j_gene: TRBJ2-1
abundance: many
CDR3nt: TGTGCCAGCACCCGAGAGGGACTAGCGGGGGGAGGTGAGCAGTTCTTC
CDR3aa: CASTREGLAGGGEQFF

v_gene: TRBV20-1
d_gene: NA
j_gene: TRBJ2-1
abundance: many
CDR3nt: TGCAGTGCTAGATACTCCGGGACCCTGAATGAGCAGTTCTTC
CDR3aa: CSARYSGTLNEQFF

v_gene: TRBV4-2
d_gene: TRBD1
j_gene: TRBJ1-1
abundance: many
CDR3nt: TGTGCCAGCAGCCACCCGACAGGGGAAACTGAAGCTTTCTTT
CDR3aa: CASSHPTGETEAFF

v_gene: TRBV11-2
d_gene: NA
j_gene: TRBJ1-6
abundance: NA
CDR3nt: TGTGCCAGCAGTTCAGACGTCCGCGGCCGCTGGGATTCACCCCTCCACTTT
CDR3aa: CASSSDVRGRWDSPLHF

v_gene: TRBV11-2
d_gene: NA
j_gene: TRBJ2-7
abundance: many
CDR3nt: TGTGCCAGCAGCCCCCTAACGCGGGGAAGCGGCTCCTACGAGCAGTACTTC
CDR3aa: CASSPLTRGSGSYEQYF

v_gene: TRBV11-3
d_gene: NA
j_gene: TRBJ2-3
abundance: many
CDR3nt: TGTGCCAGCAGCTTCGAAACGGGCACAGATACGCAGTATTTT
CDR3aa: CASSFETGTDTQYF